This T cell receptor beta chain is from a study of T-cell reconstitution after alpha-beta-depleted transplantation in children. General study findings and limits: Elevated TCRbeta diversity at day 60 was traced, in some patients, to surviving recipient T cells and thymic progenitors.

The CDR3 loop spans 14 amino acids. CDR1 is SQVTM and CDR2 is ANQGSEA in the germline V gene. V gave up 0 bases and J gave up 5 bases, with 12 bases separating them. Library preparation (for TCRbeta) was performed with unique molecular identifiers. TCRdb reprocessed the PCR reads via MiXCR and lists one record per CDR3 protein. Found here are fewer than 550,000 distinct CDR3 sequences, approximately 10% of them singletons; the top ten hold approximately 14%. Points on this clonotype: Its antigen remains unidentified.

V is TRBV29-1 and J is TRBJ2-3, with D hard to call. The source is a female patient between 2 and 15 years old who had a stem cell transplant for aplastic anemia, so the T cells may come from the graft donor. The source material was PBMCs, mostly from graft donor cells, sampled 180 days after TCRalphabeta/CD19-depleted stem cell transplant. The CDR3 nucleotides read TGCAGCGTTGAAGATCGGGCGACCGGAGATACGCAGTATTTT. This sequence encodes CSVEDRATGDTQYF.